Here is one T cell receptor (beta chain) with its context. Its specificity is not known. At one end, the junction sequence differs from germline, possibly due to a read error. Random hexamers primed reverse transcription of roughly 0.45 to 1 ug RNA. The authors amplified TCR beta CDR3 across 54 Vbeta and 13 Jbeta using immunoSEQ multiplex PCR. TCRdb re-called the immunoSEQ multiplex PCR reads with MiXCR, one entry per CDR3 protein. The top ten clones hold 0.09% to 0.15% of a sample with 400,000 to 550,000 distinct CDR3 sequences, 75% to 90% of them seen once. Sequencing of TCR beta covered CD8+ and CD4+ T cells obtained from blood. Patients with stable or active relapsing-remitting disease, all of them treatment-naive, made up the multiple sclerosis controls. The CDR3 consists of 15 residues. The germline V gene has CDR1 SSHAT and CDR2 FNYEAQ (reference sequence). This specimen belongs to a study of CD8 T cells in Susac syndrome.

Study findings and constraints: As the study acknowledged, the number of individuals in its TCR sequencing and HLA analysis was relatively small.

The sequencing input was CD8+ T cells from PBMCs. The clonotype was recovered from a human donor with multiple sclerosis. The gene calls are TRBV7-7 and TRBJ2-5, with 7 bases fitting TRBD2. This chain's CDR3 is CASSSRASGQETQYF. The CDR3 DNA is TGTGCTAGCAGCTCGCGGGCTAGCGGACAAGAGACCCAGTACTTC. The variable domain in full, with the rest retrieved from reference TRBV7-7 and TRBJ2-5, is GAGVSQSPRYKVTKRGQDVTLRCDPISSHATLYWYQQALGQGPEFLTYFNYEAQPDKSGLPSDRFSAERPEGSISTLTIQRTEQRDSAMYRCASSSRASGQETQYFGPGTRLLVL.